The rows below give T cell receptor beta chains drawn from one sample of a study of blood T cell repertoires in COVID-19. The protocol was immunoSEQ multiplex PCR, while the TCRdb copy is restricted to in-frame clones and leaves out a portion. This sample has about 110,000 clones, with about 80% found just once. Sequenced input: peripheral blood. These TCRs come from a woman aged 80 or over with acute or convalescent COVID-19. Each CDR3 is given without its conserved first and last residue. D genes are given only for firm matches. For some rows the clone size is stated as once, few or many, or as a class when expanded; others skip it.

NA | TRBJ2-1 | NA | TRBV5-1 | ASSLSGGYSYNEQF
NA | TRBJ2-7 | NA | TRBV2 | ASMPYSGYEQY
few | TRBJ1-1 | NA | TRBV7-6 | ASRPGEAPGNTEAF
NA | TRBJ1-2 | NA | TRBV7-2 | ASSEDSNYGYT
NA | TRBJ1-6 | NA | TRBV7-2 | ASSQLRTVNSPLH
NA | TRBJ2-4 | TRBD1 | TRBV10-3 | AMGTDAKNIQY
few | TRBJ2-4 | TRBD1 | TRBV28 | ASSLWGQGAKNIQY
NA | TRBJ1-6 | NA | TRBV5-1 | ASSLEAGFGSPLH
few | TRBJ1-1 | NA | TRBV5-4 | ASTPTGGDTEAF
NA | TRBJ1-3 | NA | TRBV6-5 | ASSYAGPSGNTIY
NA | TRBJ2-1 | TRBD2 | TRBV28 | ASPPTWGLAGERDEQF
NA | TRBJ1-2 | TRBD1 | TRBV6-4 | ASRTGTGVSYT
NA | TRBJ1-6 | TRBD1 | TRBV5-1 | ASRPGTGISPLH
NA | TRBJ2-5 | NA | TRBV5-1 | ASSLTDYQETQY
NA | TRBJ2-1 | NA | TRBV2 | ASSGLTYNEQF
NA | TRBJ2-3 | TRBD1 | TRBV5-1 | ASSLGTGTNTDTQY
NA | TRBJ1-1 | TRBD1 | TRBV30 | AWRGLRTGGNTEAF
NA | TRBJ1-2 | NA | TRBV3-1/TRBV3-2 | ASSQTGAYGYT
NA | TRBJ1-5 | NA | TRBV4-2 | ASSQAGGLRQPQH
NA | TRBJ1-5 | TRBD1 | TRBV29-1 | SVAPTGVGQPQH
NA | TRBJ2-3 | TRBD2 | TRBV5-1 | ASSPGTSGGAASTDTQY
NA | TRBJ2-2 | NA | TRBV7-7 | ASSLGRDGELF
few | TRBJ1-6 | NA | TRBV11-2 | ASSLARLSSYNSPLH
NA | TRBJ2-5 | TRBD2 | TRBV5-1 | ASSSGLAGEETQY